This T cell receptor beta chain comes out of a study of blood T cell repertoires in COVID-19. Assay: immunoSEQ multiplex PCR; the TCRdb copy retains only in-frame clones and omits some. The sample carries approximately 200,000 clones, 65% to 85% recorded once. The CDR3 extends over 17 amino acids. In germline, CDR1 is KGHSH, CDR2 LQKENI. With V trimmed by 6 bases and J by 2 bases, 13 bases remained unmatched. Sequenced input: peripheral blood. This TCR derives from an elderly woman with acute or convalescent COVID-19. The genes are TRBV18 and TRBJ2-7; TRBD2 matches 10 bases. The DNA for the CDR3 is TGTGCCAGCTCTCCCCCTTTAGCGGGAGGCTTAGCCTACGAGCAGTACTTC. Translation gives CASSPPLAGGLAYEQYF.